The T cell receptor (beta chain) under discussion was sequenced for a study of prognosis after radiotherapy for stage I lung cancer. On the study more broadly: Post-radiotherapy, distant metastases were observed in a handful of patients (median roughly 7 months), whereas no significant progression was observed in roughly 16.

Notes on this clonotype: What it binds is not known. One end of the junction does not line up with germline, which may come from a read error.

In germline, CDR1 is MDHEN, CDR2 SYDVKM. CDR3 length: 14 amino acids. Study-level findings and limits: In patients with versus without metastases, TRBV and TRBJ gene usage reportedly differed. Determination of whether the expanded TCR clones were tumor-specific was not performed.

From genomic DNA, two-round multiplex PCR was used to amplify TCR beta CDR3. The use of primers specific to each TRBV and TRBJ gene characterized first-round PCR. Universal primers were used in the second round of PCR. Each CDR3 protein gets one entry after TCRdb re-called the multiplex PCR reads with MiXCR. Counted here are 12,000 to 15,000 distinct CDR3 sequences, around 33% occurring once; the ten biggest clones make up 41%. V is TRBV28 and J is TRBJ1-2; D unresolved. The starting material was PBMCs, obtained before or after stereotactic body radiation therapy (not recorded which). The clonotype was recovered from a donor over 45 with non-small cell lung cancer. DNA for the CDR3: TGTGCCAGCAGTTTATATGGGGATGCTGCTGGCTACGCCTTC. Protein product: CASSLYGDAAGYAF.